Shown below are 30 T cell receptor beta chains from a single sample sequenced in a study of blood T cell repertoires in COVID-19. Profiling relied on immunoSEQ multiplex PCR, and the TCRdb table lists in-frame clones only, not all of them. The sample shows 55,000 to 75,000 clones, around 84% of them seen only once. Material: peripheral blood. These TCRs come from a human donor with active COVID-19. The donor label of this sample is uncertain.

J is TRBJ1-2 and V is TRBV28; D ambiguous. The CDR3 covers 14 residues. CDR1 is MDHEN and CDR2 is SYDVKM in the germline V gene. Deletions cut 1 base from V and 2 bases from J, with 8 bases between. As DNA, the CDR3 is TGTGCCAGCAGTTTATCAGTGGGCAACTATGGCTACACCTTC. This encodes CASSLSVGNYGYTF.

This chain links TRBV7-9 with TRBJ2-7; no clear D. Trimming cost V 1 base and J 6 bases, with 10 bases left between them. The CDR3 length is 13 residues. CDR1 SEHNR and CDR2 FQNEAQ come from the germline V gene (reference sequence). CDR3 loop: CASSLVLGAEQYF. The CDR3 bases are TGTGCCAGCAGCTTAGTATTGGGCGCCGAGCAGTACTTC.

The gene calls are TRBV5-1 and TRBJ2-2, with TRBD1 identical over 7 bases. V lost 1 base to trimming and J lost 5 bases; unmatched junction nucleotides: 5. This CDR3 has 15 residues. CDR1 and CDR2 (germline): SGHRS, YFSETQ. CDR3 DNA: TGCGCCAGCAGCTTGCCGACAGGGCTTACCGGGGAGCTGTTTTTT. It codes for CASSLPTGLTGELFF.

This sequence joins TRBV9 and TRBJ2-2, with 8 bases aligning to TRBD2. Germline V gene sequence: CDR1 SGDLS, CDR2 YYNGEE. Losses at the gene ends were 3 bases for V and 6 bases for J; bases not matched to a gene: 7. This CDR3 comprises 15 residues. CDR3 DNA sequence: TGTGCCAGCAGCGGGGGACTAGTGGGGTCCGGGGAGCTGTTTTTT. Translating it yields CASSGGLVGSGELFF.

The count of this clone is one. The chain joins TRBV28 to TRBJ1-6; 9 bases fit TRBD1. The V gene's germline CDR1 is MDHEN and CDR2 SYDVKM. V was pared by 6 bases and J by 4 bases, with 4 bases of the junction left unmatched. The CDR3 sequence is 15 residues long. The CDR3 region is CASRTGGRYNSPLHF. The CDR3 DNA reads TGTGCCAGCAGGACAGGGGGAAGGTATAATTCACCCCTCCACTTT. The full variable domain, in which reference TRBV28 and TRBJ1-6 provide the parts outside the CDR3, is DVKVTQSSRYLVKRTGEKVFLECVQDMDHENMFWYRQDPGLGLRLIYFSYDVKMKEKGDIPEGYSVSREKKERFSLILESASTNQTSMYLCASRTGGRYNSPLHFGNGTRLTVT.

The chain is built from TRBV12-5 and TRBJ1-1; maybe TRBD1 (5 bases). V gave up 2 bases and J gave up 1 base, with 14 bases separating them. Germline lookup yields CDR1 LGHNT and CDR2 FRNRAP. The CDR3 runs to 16 residues. CDR3 sequence reads: CASGLTRTPENTEAFF. The CDR3 DNA reads as TGTGCTAGTGGTTTGACCCGGACACCAGAGAACACTGAAGCTTTCTTT.

The gene calls are TRBV7-9 and TRBJ2-1; 7 bases map to TRBD2. Losses at the gene ends were 4 bases for V and 5 bases for J; bases not matched to a gene: 11. The V gene's germline CDR1 is SEHNR and CDR2 FQNEAQ (reference sequence). CDR3 length: 16 amino acids. The CDR3 loop reads CASSSLGRERDNEQFF. The CDR3 nucleotides are TGTGCCAGCAGCTCCCTTGGGCGGGAGAGGGACAATGAGCAGTTCTTC. The variable domain in full, completed from reference TRBV7-9 and TRBJ2-1, reads DTGVSQNPRHKITKRGQNVTFRCDPISEHNRLYWYRQTLGQGPEFLTYFQNEAQLEKSRLLSDRFSAERPKGSFSTLEIQRTEQGDSAMYLCASSSLGRERDNEQFFGPGTRLTVL.

The CDR3 nucleotides read TGTGCCAGCAGCTTGGACAGGGAAAATGAGCAGTTCTTC. This encodes CASSLDRENEQFF. The gene calls are TRBV7-8 and TRBJ2-1; 8 bases map to TRBD1. Trimming took 3 bases from V and 7 from J; bases not matched to a gene: 2. CDR3 size: 13 residues. Germline V gene lookup returns CDR1 SGHVS and CDR2 FQNEAQ.

This chain links TRBV27 with TRBJ2-3; 12 bases align to TRBD2. The CDR3 has 20 residues. Germline CDR1 reads MNHEY; CDR2 reads SMNVEV (reference sequence). Trimming cost V 3 bases and J 6 bases; bases outside gene matches: 19. The CDR3 loop reads CASSFVSGASGRAVLDTQYF. CDR3 nucleotide sequence: TGTGCCAGCAGTTTTGTTTCCGGGGCTAGCGGGAGGGCCGTGCTCGATACGCAGTATTTT.

The chain is built from TRBV15 and TRBJ2-3, with D maybe TRBD2 (6 bases). CDR1 LNHNV and CDR2 YYDKDF come from the germline V gene (reference sequence). This CDR3 is 18 amino acids long. Trimming pared 0 bases from V and 7 bases from J, leaving 23 bases between. CDR3 nucleotide sequence: TGTGCCACCAGCAGAGAGCCTGGATATAGGGAGGAATCGAATACGCAGTATTTT. It is translated as CATSREPGYREESNTQYF.

The chain joins TRBV5-8 to TRBJ2-6; 7 positions agree with TRBD1. J was trimmed by 0 bases and V by 5 bases; bases with no gene match: 5. Germline V lookup: CDR1 SGHTS, CDR2 YDEGEE. This CDR3 has 16 residues. Here the CDR3 DNA reads TGTGCCAGCAGTCACACAGGGGCCTCTGGGGCCAACGTCCTGACTTTC. Amino acids: CASSHTGASGANVLTF.

The chain carries TRBV20-1 and TRBJ2-3, with D possibly being TRBD1 (5 bases). This CDR3 comprises 14 residues. Trimming stripped 3 bases from V and 4 bases from J, with 14 bases between. Germline V gives CDR1 DFQATT, CDR2 SNEGSKA (reference sequence). The CDR3 nucleotides are TGCAGTGCTAGTAATTGGAAGGGGCCAGATACGCAGTATTTT. Translated, it gives CSASNWKGPDTQYF.

This chain uses TRBV20-1 with TRBJ2-5; 7 nucleotides align to TRBD1. This CDR3 has 14 amino acids. Germline CDR1 is DFQATT and CDR2 is SNEGSKA (reference sequence). J was trimmed by 2 bases and V by 3 bases; bases with no gene match: 6. CDR3 sequence reads: CSASWGRGQETQYF. The DNA of the CDR3 is TGCAGTGCTAGTTGGGGCAGGGGGCAAGAGACCCAGTACTTC.

The J gene is TRBJ2-7, the V gene TRBV6-1; D is unresolved. V was trimmed by 1 base and J by 0 bases, leaving 4 bases between them. Germline V gene sequence: CDR1 MNHNS, CDR2 SASEGT. The length of the CDR3 is 13 residues. The CDR3 coding sequence is TGTGCCAGCAGTGAAGGGCCCTCCTACGAGCAGTACTTC. It yields the protein CASSEGPSYEQYF.

The V call is TRBV10-2, the J call TRBJ1-1; 7 bases are shared with TRBD1. The CDR3 spans 13 residues. V dropped 4 bases and J dropped 11; count of bases not matched to a gene: 10. From germline, CDR1 is WSHSY and CDR2 SAAADI. The CDR3 bases are TGCGCCAGCAGTGGCAGAGGGGGCGTGGATGCTTTCTTT. Translating it yields CASSGRGGVDAFF.

This clone was counted once. The V and J genes are TRBV7-2 and TRBJ2-1; possibly TRBD2 for D (6 bases). Trimming pared 5 bases from V and 5 bases from J, leaving 16 bases between. CDR1 SGHTA and CDR2 FQGNSA come from the germline V gene. The CDR3 sequence is 15 residues long. CDR3 sequence reads: CASSEGLAPNNEQFF. CDR3 DNA: TGTGCCAGCAGCGAGGGGCTAGCGCCGAACAATGAGCAGTTCTTC. The variable domain in full, with the rest retrieved from reference TRBV7-2 and TRBJ2-1, is GAGVSQSPSNKVTEKGKDVELRCDPISGHTALYWYRQSLGQGLEFLIYFQGNSAPDKSGLPSDRFSAERTGGSVSTLTIQRTQQEDSAVYLCASSEGLAPNNEQFFGPGTRLTVL.

This clone was detected once. This chain connects TRBV7-6 to TRBJ2-1; maybe TRBD2 (6 bases). The germline V gene encodes CDR1 SGHVS and CDR2 FNYEAQ. The germline V and J ends were trimmed by 4 bases and 4 bases, with 8 bases remaining between them. The CDR3 contains 13 residues. CDR3: CASSYRGYNEQFF. The CDR3 nucleotides are TGTGCCAGCAGCTACCGGGGGTACAATGAGCAGTTCTTC.

This clone came up once. The chain has TRBV5-4 and TRBJ2-3, with 10 bases lining up with TRBD1. The J segment lost 3 bases and the V segment lost 5 bases, leaving 6 bases of the junction unmatched. The CDR3 contains 15 residues. Germline CDR1 SGHNT, CDR2 YYREEE (reference sequence). The CDR3 protein is CASRGDRGLTDTQYF. CDR3 in DNA: TGTGCCAGCAGGGGGGACAGGGGATTAACAGATACGCAGTATTTT.

This clone came up a few times. The genes are TRBV12-3 or TRBV12-4 and TRBJ1-6, with D hard to call. The V gene lost 7 bases and the J gene lost 8 bases, with 12 bases spanning the gap. The CDR3 contains 13 residues. The CDR3 region is CASTPVGDSPLHF. CDR3 sequence (DNA): TGTGCCAGCACTCCCGTCGGGGATTCACCCCTCCACTTT.

The V gene is TRBV4-1, the J gene TRBJ2-7; 7 bases align to TRBD1. This CDR3 comprises 16 residues. J lost 4 bases, V lost 4 bases, and 13 bases had no gene match. From germline, CDR1 is MGHRA and CDR2 YSYEKL. The CDR3 loop reads CASSPGSGQSSYEQYF. CDR3 in DNA: TGCGCCAGCAGCCCTGGGTCGGGACAGAGCAGTTACGAGCAGTACTTC.

V and J are TRBV19 and TRBJ1-5, with 7 nucleotides matching TRBD1. The germline CDR1 and CDR2 sequences are LNHDA and SQIVND (reference sequence). Trimming cost V 3 bases and J 0 bases; bases outside gene matches: 5. CDR3 size: 16 residues. The CDR3 bases are TGTGCCAGTAGTATCCTCAGGGGGGTTAGCAATCAGCCCCAGCATTTT. Translating gives CASSILRGVSNQPQHF.

The V gene is TRBV18, the J gene TRBJ2-3; TRBD2 might be the D (6 bases). The ends were cut back, 4 bases at V and 2 bases at J, with 10 bases in the middle. This CDR3 is built from 14 residues. Germline V gene lookup returns CDR1 KGHSH and CDR2 LQKENI. Here the CDR3 DNA reads TGTGCCAGCTCACTGTTAGCGGCCACAGATACGCAGTATTTT. It codes for CASSLLAATDTQYF.

The chain couples TRBV4-1 to TRBJ1-2, with 7 bases identical to TRBD1. The CDR3 spans 16 residues. Trimming cost V 4 bases and J 4 bases; bases outside gene matches: 12. Germline CDR1 is MGHRA and CDR2 is YSYEKL. This chain's CDR3 is CASSPTGQYSGYGYTF. Here the CDR3 DNA reads TGCGCCAGCAGCCCTACGGGACAGTATTCAGGCTATGGCTACACCTTC.

V usage is TRBV10-1 and J usage is TRBJ2-7; the D gene is possibly TRBD1 (5 bases). Germline V gene data show CDR1 as WNHNN and CDR2 as SYGVQD (reference sequence). This CDR3 has 13 amino acids. V gave up 3 bases and J gave up 0 bases, with 6 bases separating them. The CDR3 here is CASSETGSYEQYF. Written as DNA, the CDR3 is TGCGCCAGCAGTGAAACAGGCTCCTACGAGCAGTACTTC.

CDR3 residues: CASSLLLAGEGTGELFF. In DNA, the CDR3 is TGTGCCAGCAGTTTATTATTAGCGGGAGAGGGCACCGGGGAGCTGTTTTTT. This chain joins TRBV27 and TRBJ2-2, with 9 bases lining up with TRBD2. The CDR3 is 17 residues long. Losses at the gene ends were 1 base for V and 4 bases for J; bases not matched to a gene: 7. Germline V lookup: CDR1 MNHEY, CDR2 SMNVEV (reference sequence).

J is TRBJ1-3 and V is TRBV29-1; 7 bases agree with TRBD1. The CDR3 runs 15 residues. Germline V CDR1 and CDR2: SQVTM, ANQGSEA. The junction had 5 bases not matched to a gene; V was cut back by 3 bases and J by 0 bases. The CDR3 DNA sequence: TGCAGCGTTGAGACAGACAGGGACTCTGGAAACACCATATATTTT. Amino acids: CSVETDRDSGNTIYF.

V gene TRBV19 combines with J gene TRBJ1-5; D perhaps matches TRBD1 (5 bases). The length of the CDR3 is 18 residues. Germline V CDR1 and CDR2: LNHDA, SQIVND (reference sequence). Trimming removed 5 bases at V and 6 bases at J, with 26 bases between. The CDR3 reads CASSPAQDRRYTGQPQHF. Here the CDR3 DNA reads TGTGCCAGTAGTCCGGCCCAAGATCGACGGTACACAGGTCAGCCCCAGCATTTT. The variable domain in full, with the rest retrieved from reference TRBV19 and TRBJ1-5, is DGGITQSPKYLFRKEGQNVTLSCEQNLNHDAMYWYRQDPGQGLRLIYYSQIVNDFQKGDIAEGYSVSREKKESFPLTVTSAQKNPTAFYLCASSPAQDRRYTGQPQHFGDGTRLSIL.

J is TRBJ1-6 and V is TRBV12-3 or TRBV12-4, with a weak D call TRBD1 (6 bases). Trimming pared 8 bases from V and 7 bases from J, leaving 12 bases between. This CDR3 is 13 amino acids long. The CDR3 DNA reads TGTGCCAGCCGCAGGGGCGGGAATTCACCCCTCCACTTT. Translating it yields CASRRGGNSPLHF.

With respect to this clone: Other DNA sequences from this sample encode an identical CDR3 as well. This chain uses TRBV7-2 with TRBJ2-7, with TRBD2 identical over 10 bases. This CDR3 has 14 amino acids. The junction had 3 bases not matched to a gene; V was cut back by 5 bases and J by 2 bases. Germline CDR1 is SGHTA and CDR2 is FQGNSA. The CDR3 region has the DNA TGTGCCAGCAGCGCCGGACTAGCGGCCTACGAGCAGTACTTC. Translated, it gives CASSAGLAAYEQYF. Combining the CDR3 with reference TRBV7-2 and TRBJ2-7 gives the whole variable domain GAGVSQSPSNKVTEKGKDVELRCDPISGHTALYWYRQSLGQGLEFLIYFQGNSAPDKSGLPSDRFSAERTGGSVSTLTIQRTQQEDSAVYLCASSAGLAAYEQYFGPGTRLTVT.

V and J are TRBV19 and TRBJ1-6; no definite D call. Per germline, CDR1 LNHDA and CDR2 SQIVND (reference sequence). The CDR3 contains 15 residues. V lost 6 bases and J lost 2, with 11 bases in between. CDR3 sequence (DNA): TGTGCCAGTAGGAGCGCGACTACCTATAATTCACCCCTCCACTTT. This encodes CASRSATTYNSPLHF.